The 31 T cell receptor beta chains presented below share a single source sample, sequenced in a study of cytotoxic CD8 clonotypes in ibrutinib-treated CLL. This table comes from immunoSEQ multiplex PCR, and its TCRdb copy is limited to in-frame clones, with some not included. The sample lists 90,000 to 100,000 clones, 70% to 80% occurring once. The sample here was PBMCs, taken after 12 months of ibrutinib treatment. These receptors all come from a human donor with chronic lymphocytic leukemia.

CDR3 nucleotides: TGCGCCAGCAGCTCCGCGACAGGTTCAGGAAACACCATATATTTT. Amino acid sequence: CASSSATGSGNTIYF. This rearrangement joins TRBV5-1 to TRBJ1-3; possibly TRBD1 for D (6 bases). The CDR3 runs 15 residues. Germline V gene sequence: CDR1 SGHRS, CDR2 YFSETQ. V dropped 3 bases and J dropped 4 bases, with 14 bases sitting between them. The complete variable domain, with remaining parts taken from reference TRBV5-1 and TRBJ1-3, reads KAGVTQTPRYLIKTRGQQVTLSCSPISGHRSVSWYQQTPGQGLQFLFEYFSETQRNKGNFPGRFSGRQFSNSRSEMNVSTLELGDSALYLCASSSATGSGNTIYFGEGSWLTVV.

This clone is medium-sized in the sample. CDR3: CASNGLADTEAFF. CDR3 coding DNA: TGTGCCAGCAATGGCCTAGCCGACACTGAAGCTTTCTTT. The rearrangement joins TRBV2 to TRBJ1-1, with D unclear. The germline gives CDR1 SNHLY, CDR2 FYNNEI. CDR3 length equals 13 residues. The V end was cut by 7 bases, the J end by 3 bases, with 12 bases between.

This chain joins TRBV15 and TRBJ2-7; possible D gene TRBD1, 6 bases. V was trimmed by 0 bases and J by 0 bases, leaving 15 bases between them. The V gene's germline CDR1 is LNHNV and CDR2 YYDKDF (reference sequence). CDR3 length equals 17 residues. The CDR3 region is CATSREADTGSSYEQYF. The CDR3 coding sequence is TGTGCCACCAGCAGAGAAGCCGATACAGGGAGCTCCTACGAGCAGTACTTC.

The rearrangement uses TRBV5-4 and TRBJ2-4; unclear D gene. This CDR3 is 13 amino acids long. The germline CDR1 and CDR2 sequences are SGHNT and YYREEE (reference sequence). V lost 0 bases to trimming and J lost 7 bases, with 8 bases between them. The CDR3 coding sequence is TGTGCCAGCAGCTTGGCCATGGGGAACATTCAGTACTTC. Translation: CASSLAMGNIQYF.

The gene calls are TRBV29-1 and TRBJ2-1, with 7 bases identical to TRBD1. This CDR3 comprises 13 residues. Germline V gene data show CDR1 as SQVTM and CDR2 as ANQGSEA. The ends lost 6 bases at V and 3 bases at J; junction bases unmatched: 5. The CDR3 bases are TGCAGCGTGACAGGGAGCTTCTACAATGAGCAGTTCTTC. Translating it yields CSVTGSFYNEQFF.

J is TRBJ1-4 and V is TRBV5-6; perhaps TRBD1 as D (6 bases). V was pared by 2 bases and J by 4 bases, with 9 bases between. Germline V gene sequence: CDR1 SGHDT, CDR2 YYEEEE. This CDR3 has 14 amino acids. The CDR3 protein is CASSLQGVNEKLFF. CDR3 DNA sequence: TGTGCCAGCAGCTTACAGGGTGTTAATGAAAAACTGTTTTTT.

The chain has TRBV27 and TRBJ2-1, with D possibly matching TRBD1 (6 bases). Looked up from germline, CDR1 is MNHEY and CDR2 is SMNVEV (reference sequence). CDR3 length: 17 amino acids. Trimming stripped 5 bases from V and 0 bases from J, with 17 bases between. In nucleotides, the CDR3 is TGTGCCAGCAGTCCGCTCCCGACGGACAGCTCCTACAATGAGCAGTTCTTC. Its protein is CASSPLPTDSSYNEQFF.

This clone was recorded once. The CDR3 sequence is CASSQLIGTFEKLFF. CDR3 DNA sequence: TGCGCCAGCAGCCAACTAATTGGGACCTTTGAAAAACTGTTTTTT. This chain joins TRBV4-1 and TRBJ1-4, with a tentative D call TRBD1 (5 bases). The CDR3 runs to 15 residues. Per germline, CDR1 MGHRA and CDR2 YSYEKL. With 2 bases removed from V and 7 bases from J, the gap between germline ends came to 14 bases.

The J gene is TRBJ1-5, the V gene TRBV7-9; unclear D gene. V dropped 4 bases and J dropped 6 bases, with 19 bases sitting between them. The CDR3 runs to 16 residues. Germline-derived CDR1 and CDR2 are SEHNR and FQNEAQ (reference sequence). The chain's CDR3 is CASSSEGFSFGQPQHF. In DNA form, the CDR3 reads TGTGCCAGCAGCTCAGAAGGGTTTTCGTTTGGTCAGCCCCAGCATTTT.

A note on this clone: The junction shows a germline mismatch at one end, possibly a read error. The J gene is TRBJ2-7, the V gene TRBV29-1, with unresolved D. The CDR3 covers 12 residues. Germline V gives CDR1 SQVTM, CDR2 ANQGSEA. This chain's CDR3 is CSVEGSRDEQYF. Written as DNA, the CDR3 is TGCAGCGTAGAAGGGTCTCGGGACGAGCAGTACTTC.

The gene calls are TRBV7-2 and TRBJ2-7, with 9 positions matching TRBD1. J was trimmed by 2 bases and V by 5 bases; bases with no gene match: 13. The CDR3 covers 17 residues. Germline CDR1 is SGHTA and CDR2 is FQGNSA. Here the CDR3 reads CASSPGLGQGFAYEQYF. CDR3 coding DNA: TGTGCCAGCAGCCCAGGTCTTGGACAGGGGTTCGCCTACGAGCAGTACTTC.

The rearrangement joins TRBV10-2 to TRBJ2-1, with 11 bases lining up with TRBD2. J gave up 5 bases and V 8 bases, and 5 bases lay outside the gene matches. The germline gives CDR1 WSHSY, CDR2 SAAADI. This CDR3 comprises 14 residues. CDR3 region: CASLSGGAHNEQFF. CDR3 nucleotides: TGCGCCAGCCTTAGCGGGGGGGCCCACAATGAGCAGTTCTTC.

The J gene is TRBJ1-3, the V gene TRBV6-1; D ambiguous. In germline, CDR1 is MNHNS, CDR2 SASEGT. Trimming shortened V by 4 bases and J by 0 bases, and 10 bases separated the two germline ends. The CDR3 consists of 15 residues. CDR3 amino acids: CASSARASSGNTIYF. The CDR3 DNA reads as TGTGCCAGCAGTGCCAGAGCTAGCTCTGGAAACACCATATATTTT.

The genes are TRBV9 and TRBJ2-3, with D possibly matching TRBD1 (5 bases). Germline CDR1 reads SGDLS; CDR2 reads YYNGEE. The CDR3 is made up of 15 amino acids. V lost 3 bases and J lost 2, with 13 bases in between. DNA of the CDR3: TGTGCCAGCAGCGATACAGGTATATACACAGATACGCAGTATTTT. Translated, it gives CASSDTGIYTDTQYF.

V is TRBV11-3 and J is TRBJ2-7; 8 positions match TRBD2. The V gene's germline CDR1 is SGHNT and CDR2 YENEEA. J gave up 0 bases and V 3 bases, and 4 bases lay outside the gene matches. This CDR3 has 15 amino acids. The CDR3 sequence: CASSFSGANSYEQYF. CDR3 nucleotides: TGTGCCAGCAGCTTTAGCGGGGCCAACTCCTACGAGCAGTACTTC.

The CDR3 DNA sequence: TGCAGCGTTGTGGGGACCGAGGCAGGAAACACCATATATTTT. It yields the protein CSVVGTEAGNTIYF. The chain combines TRBV29-1 with TRBJ1-3, with D possibly being TRBD1 (5 bases). The CDR3 is 14 amino acids. Germline V CDR1 and CDR2: SQVTM, ANQGSEA. Trimming left V 4 bases short and J 4 bases short, with 14 bases between.

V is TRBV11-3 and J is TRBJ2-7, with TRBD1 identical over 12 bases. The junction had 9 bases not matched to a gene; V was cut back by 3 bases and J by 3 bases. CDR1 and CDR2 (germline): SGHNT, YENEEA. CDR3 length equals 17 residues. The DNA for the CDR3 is TGTGCCAGCAGCTTTACTCCCGGGACAGGGGGCATCTACGAGCAGTACTTC. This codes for CASSFTPGTGGIYEQYF. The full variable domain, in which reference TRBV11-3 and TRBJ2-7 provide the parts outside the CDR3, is EAGVVQSPRYKIIEKKQPVAFWCNPISGHNTLYWYLQNLGQGPELLIRYENEEAVDDSQLPKDRFSAERLKGVDSTLKIQPAELGDSAVYLCASSFTPGTGGIYEQYFGPGTRLTVT.

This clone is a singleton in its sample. The CDR3 DNA follows: TGCAGCGTTGAAGGGGGGATGGGTCAGCCCCAGCATTTT. It translates to CSVEGGMGQPQHF. V and J are TRBV29-1 and TRBJ1-5, with D possibly being TRBD1 (5 bases). CDR1 SQVTM and CDR2 ANQGSEA come from the germline V gene. The CDR3 has 13 residues. Deletions cut 1 base from V and 6 bases from J, with 10 bases between.

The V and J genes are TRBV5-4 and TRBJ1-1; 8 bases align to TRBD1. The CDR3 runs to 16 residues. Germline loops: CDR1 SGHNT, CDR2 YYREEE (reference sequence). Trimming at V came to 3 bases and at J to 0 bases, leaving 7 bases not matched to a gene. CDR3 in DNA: TGTGCCAGCAGCTCCGGACAGGGTCGGTTGAACACTGAAGCTTTCTTT. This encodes CASSSGQGRLNTEAFF. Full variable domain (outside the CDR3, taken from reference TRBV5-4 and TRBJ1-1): ETGVTQSPTHLIKTRGQQVTLRCSSQSGHNTVSWYQQALGQGPQFIFQYYREEENGRGNFPPRFSGLQFPNYSSELNVNALELDDSALYLCASSSGQGRLNTEAFFGQGTRLTVV.

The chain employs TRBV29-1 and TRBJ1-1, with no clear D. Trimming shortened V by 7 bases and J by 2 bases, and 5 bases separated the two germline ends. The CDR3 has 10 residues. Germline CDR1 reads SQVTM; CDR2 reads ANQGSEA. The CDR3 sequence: CSGSNTEAFF. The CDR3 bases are TGCAGCGGATCAAACACTGAAGCTTTCTTT.

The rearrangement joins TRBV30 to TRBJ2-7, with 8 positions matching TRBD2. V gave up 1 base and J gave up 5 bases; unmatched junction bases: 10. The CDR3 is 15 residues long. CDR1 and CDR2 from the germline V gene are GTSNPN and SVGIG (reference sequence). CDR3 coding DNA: TGTGCCTGGAGTGCCCCGGGGGGGGCTGTACACGAGCAGTACTTC. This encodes CAWSAPGGAVHEQYF. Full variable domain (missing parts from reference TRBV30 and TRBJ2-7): SQTIHQWPATLVQPVGSPLSLECTVEGTSNPNLYWYRQAAGRGLQLLFYSVGIGQISSEVPQNLSASRPQDRQFILSSKKLLLSDSGFYLCAWSAPGGAVHEQYFGPGTRLTVT.

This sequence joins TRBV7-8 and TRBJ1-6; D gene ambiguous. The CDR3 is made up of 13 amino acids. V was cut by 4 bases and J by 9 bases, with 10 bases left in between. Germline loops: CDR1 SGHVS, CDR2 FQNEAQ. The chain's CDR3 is CASSSYDASPLHF. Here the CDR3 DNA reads TGTGCCAGCAGCTCCTACGACGCTTCACCCCTCCACTTT.

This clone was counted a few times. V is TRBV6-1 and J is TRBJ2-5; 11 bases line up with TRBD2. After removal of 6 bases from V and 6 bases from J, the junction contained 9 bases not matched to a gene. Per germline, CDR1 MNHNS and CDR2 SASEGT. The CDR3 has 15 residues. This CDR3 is CASRADSGGAKTQYF. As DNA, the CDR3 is TGTGCCAGCAGGGCTGATAGCGGGGGGGCAAAGACCCAGTACTTC.

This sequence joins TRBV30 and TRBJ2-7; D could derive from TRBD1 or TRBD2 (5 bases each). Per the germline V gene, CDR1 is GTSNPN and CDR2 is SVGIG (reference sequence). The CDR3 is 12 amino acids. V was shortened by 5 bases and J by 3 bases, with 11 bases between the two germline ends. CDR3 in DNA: TGTGCCTGGGGGACGGCCGTCTACGAGCAGTACTTC. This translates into CAWGTAVYEQYF.

The CDR3 reads CASTLTGGRQPQHF. CDR3 sequence (DNA): TGTGCCAGCACCCTTACAGGGGGCCGACAGCCCCAGCATTTT. This sequence joins TRBV2 and TRBJ1-5; TRBD1 aligns across 9 bases. V was pared by 7 bases and J by 7 bases, with 8 bases of the junction left unmatched. Germline-derived CDR1 and CDR2 are SNHLY and FYNNEI. There are 14 residues in the CDR3.

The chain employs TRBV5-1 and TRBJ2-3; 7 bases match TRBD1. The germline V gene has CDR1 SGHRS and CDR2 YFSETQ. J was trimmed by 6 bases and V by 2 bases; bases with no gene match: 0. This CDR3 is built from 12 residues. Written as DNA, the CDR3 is TGCGCCAGCAGCTTACAGGGGGATACGCAGTATTTT. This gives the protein CASSLQGDTQYF.

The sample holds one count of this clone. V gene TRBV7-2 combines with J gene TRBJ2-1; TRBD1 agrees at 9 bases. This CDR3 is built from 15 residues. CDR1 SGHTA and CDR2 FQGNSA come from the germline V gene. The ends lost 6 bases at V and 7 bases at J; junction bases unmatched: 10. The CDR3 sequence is CASSSGTGFMNEQFF. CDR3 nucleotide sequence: TGTGCCAGCAGTTCCGGGACAGGGTTTATGAATGAGCAGTTCTTC.

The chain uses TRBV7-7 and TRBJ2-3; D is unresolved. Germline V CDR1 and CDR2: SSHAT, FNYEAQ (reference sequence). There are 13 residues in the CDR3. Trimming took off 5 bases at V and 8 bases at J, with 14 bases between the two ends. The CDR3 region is CASSPLDLGTQYF. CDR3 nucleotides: TGTGCCAGCAGCCCCCTCGACCTGGGTACGCAGTATTTT.

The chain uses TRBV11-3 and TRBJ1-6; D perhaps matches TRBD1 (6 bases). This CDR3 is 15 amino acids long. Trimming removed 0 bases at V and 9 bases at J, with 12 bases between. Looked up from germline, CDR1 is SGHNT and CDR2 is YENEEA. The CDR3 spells CASSLEVTGGSPLHF. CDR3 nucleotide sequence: TGTGCCAGCAGCTTAGAGGTGACAGGAGGTTCACCCCTCCACTTT.

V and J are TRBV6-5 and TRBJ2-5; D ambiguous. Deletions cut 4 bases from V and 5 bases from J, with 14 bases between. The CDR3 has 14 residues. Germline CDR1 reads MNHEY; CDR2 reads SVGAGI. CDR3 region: CASSSSHDVETQYF. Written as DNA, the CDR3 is TGTGCCAGCAGTTCCTCACACGACGTGGAGACCCAGTACTTC.

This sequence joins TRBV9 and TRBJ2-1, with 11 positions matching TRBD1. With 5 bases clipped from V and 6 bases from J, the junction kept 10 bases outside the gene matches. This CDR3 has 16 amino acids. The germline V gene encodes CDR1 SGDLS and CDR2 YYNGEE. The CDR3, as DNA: TGTGCCAGCAGGGCCCCGGACAGGGGGCAGCGCAATGAGCAGTTCTTC. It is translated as CASRAPDRGQRNEQFF.